The 32 T cell receptor beta chains in this list originate from one sample, sequenced in a study of blood T cell repertoires in COVID-19. Profiled with immunoSEQ multiplex PCR; TCRdb holds only in-frame clones, not every one. The table lists approximately 210,000 clones, around four fifths of them singletons. The sequenced material came from peripheral blood. These receptors all come from a woman aged 45 to 65 with active or convalescent COVID-19.

V and J are TRBV7-2 and TRBJ1-3; tentative D call: TRBD1 (6 bases). The CDR3 has 14 residues. CDR1 and CDR2 (germline): SGHTA, FQGNSA. The V end was cut by 1 base, the J end by 5 bases, with 9 bases between. CDR3 sequence (DNA): TGTGCCAGCAGCTTAGGGACAGTTAGAAACACCATATATTTT. This sequence encodes CASSLGTVRNTIYF.

A few counts support this clone. The rearrangement uses TRBV28 and TRBJ1-6; D is uncertain. CDR1 MDHEN and CDR2 SYDVKM come from the germline V gene. V lost 11 bases and J lost 5, with 16 bases in between. The CDR3 runs 14 residues. In DNA form, the CDR3 reads TGTGCCGGCGCTGGAGGGCATAATAATTCACCCCTCCACTTT. This gives the protein CAGAGGHNNSPLHF.

The V and J genes are TRBV25-1 and TRBJ1-1; D remains ambiguous. V lost 3 bases, J lost 5 bases, and 13 bases lay in between. Germline values: CDR1 MGHDK, CDR2 SYGVNS. This CDR3 is 14 amino acids long. The CDR3 here is CASSDPHSETEAFF. The CDR3 DNA reads as TGTGCCAGCAGTGACCCTCACTCGGAGACTGAAGCTTTCTTT.

This clone showed up just once. This sequence joins TRBV5-1 and TRBJ2-7, with 12 bases matching TRBD2. Per germline, CDR1 SGHRS and CDR2 YFSETQ. CDR3 length: 16 amino acids. Trimming cost V 4 bases and J 4 bases; bases outside gene matches: 9. CDR3 nucleotides: TGCGCCAGCAGCGTGGAGGGGACTAGCGGGCTGTACGAGCAGTACTTC. This encodes CASSVEGTSGLYEQYF.

The rearrangement uses TRBV15 and TRBJ1-1; D unresolved. There are 14 residues in the CDR3. V was clipped by 0 bases and J by 6 bases, with 11 bases between them. The germline V gene encodes CDR1 LNHNV and CDR2 YYDKDF (reference sequence). In nucleotides, the CDR3 is TGTGCCACCAGCAGAGATCTTACGGTCGCTGAAGCTTTCTTT. Its protein is CATSRDLTVAEAFF.

The chain carries TRBV28 and TRBJ1-5, with D unclear. Trimming took 6 bases from V and 9 from J, leaving 12 bases between them. The CDR3 runs 12 residues. From germline, CDR1 is MDHEN and CDR2 SYDVKM. The CDR3 loop is CASRAHIRPQHF. CDR3 sequence (DNA): TGTGCCAGCAGGGCCCACATCAGGCCCCAGCATTTT.

This chain connects TRBV27 to TRBJ1-2, with D tentatively TRBD1 (6 bases). Per the germline V gene, CDR1 is MNHEY and CDR2 is SMNVEV (reference sequence). Trimming left V 6 bases short and J 3 bases short, with 17 bases between. CDR3 length: 15 amino acids. CDR3 in amino acids: CASRSVDRPHYGYTF. The CDR3 DNA follows: TGTGCCAGCAGATCTGTGGACAGACCGCACTATGGCTACACCTTC.

This sequence joins TRBV5-1 and TRBJ1-3, with D uncertain. There are 14 residues in the CDR3. Germline CDR1 SGHRS, CDR2 YFSETQ. Trimming cost V 4 bases and J 0 bases, with 8 bases left between them. CDR3 amino acids: CASSGRGSGNTIYF. DNA for the CDR3: TGCGCCAGCAGCGGCAGAGGCTCTGGAAACACCATATATTTT.

The chain uses TRBV19 and TRBJ2-5; tentative D call: TRBD1 (5 bases). The CDR3 is made up of 17 amino acids. CDR1 is LNHDA, CDR2 SQIVND, per germline (reference sequence). Between the trimmed V and J ends, which lost 1 base and 1 base, there was a span of 16 bases. CDR3 residues: CASSIVGSGHRQETQYF. Written as DNA, the CDR3 is TGTGCCAGTAGTATAGTCGGCTCAGGACACCGCCAAGAGACCCAGTACTTC.

This CDR3 reads CASSLATGSGSYEQYF. CDR3 bases: TGTGCCAGCAGCTTGGCGACCGGGAGCGGGTCCTACGAGCAGTACTTC. V usage is TRBV5-5 and J usage is TRBJ2-7; TRBD2 is a possible D gene (6 bases). CDR3 length: 16 residues. V shed 0 bases and J shed 1 base, with 14 bases lying between them. The germline CDR1 and CDR2 sequences are SGHKS and YYEKEE (reference sequence).

The V gene is TRBV3-1 (or the pseudogene TRBV3-2), the J gene TRBJ1-1, with D uncertain. V gave up 1 base and J gave up 0 bases, with 12 bases separating them. CDR1 and CDR2 (germline): LGHDT, YNNKEL (reference sequence). This CDR3 is 16 amino acids long. The CDR3 loop reads CASSQGWGAVNTEAFF. CDR3 sequence (DNA): TGTGCCAGCAGCCAAGGGTGGGGAGCGGTGAACACTGAAGCTTTCTTT.

The rearrangement links TRBV5-1 to TRBJ2-4; TRBD2 is a possible D gene (6 bases). V was pared by 7 bases and J by 1 base, with 15 bases between. The V gene's germline CDR1 is SGHRS and CDR2 YFSETQ. CDR3 length: 15 residues. CDR3 region: CASSPLGRAKNIQYF. The CDR3 bases are TGCGCCAGCTCCCCGTTGGGGAGGGCCAAAAACATTCAGTACTTC.

Many counts were recorded for this clone. The chain is built from TRBV19 and TRBJ2-2; D gene uncertain. From germline, CDR1 is LNHDA and CDR2 SQIVND (reference sequence). V was pared by 3 bases and J by 4 bases, with 12 bases between. This CDR3 has 15 residues. CDR3 DNA: TGTGCCAGTAGTATCTCTTGGGCACGCACCGGGGAGCTGTTTTTT. Translation gives CASSISWARTGELFF.

The rearrangement links TRBV27 to TRBJ1-5; tentatively, D is TRBD1 (5 bases). The V end lost 1 base, the J end lost 5 bases, and 12 bases lay between the germline ends. From germline, CDR1 is MNHEY and CDR2 SMNVEV (reference sequence). The CDR3 covers 15 residues. The DNA of the CDR3 is TGTGCCAGCAGTTTATTTGGGGGGTTAGATCAGCCCCAGCATTTT. This gives the protein CASSLFGGLDQPQHF.

The table lists this clone with a count of one. The chain links TRBV11-2 to TRBJ2-7, with 11 bases matching TRBD2. V was pared by 4 bases and J by 3 bases, with 8 bases of the junction left unmatched. The CDR3 is 16 residues long. Per the germline V gene, CDR1 is SGHAT and CDR2 is FQNNGV. The CDR3, as DNA: TGTGCCAGCAGCTCCGGACTAGCGGGTTCGGACTACGAGCAGTACTTC. This encodes CASSSGLAGSDYEQYF.

V gene TRBV7-9 combines with J gene TRBJ1-2; 8 nucleotides align to TRBD1. Germline V lookup: CDR1 SEHNR, CDR2 FQNEAQ (reference sequence). The V gene end was trimmed by 1 base and the J gene end by 4 bases; junction bases not matched to a gene: 5. This CDR3 comprises 15 residues. The CDR3 region has the DNA TGTGCCAGCAGCTTAGGTGCAGGGGGCGGCTATGGCTACACCTTC. It is translated as CASSLGAGGGYGYTF.

This clone was observed a few times. The rearrangement uses TRBV6-1 and TRBJ1-1; D remains ambiguous. The V and J ends lost 2 bases and 5 bases respectively, with 12 bases between them. The CDR3 has 14 residues. CDR1 and CDR2 from the germline V gene are MNHNS and SASEGT. The chain's CDR3 is CASSEWRRGTEAFF. DNA for the CDR3: TGTGCCAGCAGTGAATGGCGTCGAGGTACTGAAGCTTTCTTT.

V gene TRBV6-5 combines with J gene TRBJ2-2; D is undetermined. V was pared by 6 bases and J by 2 bases, with 4 bases between. Germline lookup yields CDR1 MNHEY and CDR2 SVGAGI. The CDR3 is 12 residues long. The CDR3 sequence is CASRRNTGELFF. The CDR3, as DNA: TGTGCCAGCAGGCGCAACACCGGGGAGCTGTTTTTT.

V usage is TRBV5-4 and J usage is TRBJ2-1; the match to TRBD2 covers 14 bases. The CDR3 runs to 19 residues. The V and J ends lost 5 bases and 1 base, in that order; junction bases with no gene match: 11. Germline V gene data show CDR1 as SGHNT and CDR2 as YYREEE (reference sequence). CDR3 coding DNA: TGTGCCAGCAGTCGAAAGACTAGCGGGGGGGCCGGTTCCTACAATGAGCAGTTCTTC. Translated, it gives CASSRKTSGGAGSYNEQFF.

To note about this clone: This same CDR3 is encoded by further DNA sequences in the sample. This rearrangement joins TRBV7-9 to TRBJ1-5; D gene unclear. Germline V lookup: CDR1 SEHNR, CDR2 FQNEAQ (reference sequence). The CDR3 has 13 amino acids. Trimming removed 4 bases from V and 2 bases from J, with 6 bases in between. CDR3 bases: TGTGCCAGCAGCTCAGAAGGCAATCAGCCCCAGCATTTT. Amino acid sequence: CASSSEGNQPQHF.

The chain has TRBV3-1 (or the pseudogene TRBV3-2) and TRBJ1-1; unclear D gene. CDR3 size: 13 residues. Trimming removed 6 bases at V and 6 bases at J, with 14 bases between. CDR1 LGHDT and CDR2 YNNKEL come from the germline V gene (reference sequence). CDR3 bases: TGTGCCAGCAGACCGGCGGGGTTGGCTGAAGCTTTCTTT. Its protein is CASRPAGLAEAFF.

The chain employs TRBV14 and TRBJ1-5; D gene unclear. V shed 4 bases and J shed 6 bases, with 16 bases lying between them. This CDR3 contains 15 residues. Germline V lookup: CDR1 SGHDN, CDR2 FVKESK. CDR3 nucleotides: TGTGCCAGCAGCCCCCGAGGAGGGAGAATTCAGCCCCAGCATTTT. As protein: CASSPRGGRIQPQHF.

A single count supports this clone. The CDR3 nucleotides are TGTGCCAGCAGCTTAGGCGGGGAGTCCTACAATGAGCAGTTCTTC. Amino acid sequence: CASSLGGESYNEQFF. This rearrangement joins TRBV11-3 to TRBJ2-1, with a possible D match to TRBD2 (6 bases). The CDR3 runs 15 residues. Trimming cost V 1 base and J 1 base, with 8 bases left between them. In germline, CDR1 is SGHNT, CDR2 YENEEA.

This chain connects TRBV5-4 to TRBJ2-5, with TRBD2 matching over 9 bases. J lost 4 bases, V lost 4 bases, and 8 bases had no gene match. This CDR3 spans 15 amino acids. Germline V CDR1 and CDR2: SGHNT, YYREEE (reference sequence). The CDR3 bases are TGTGCCAGCAGCACCCCTAGCGGGAACGGAGAGACCCAGTACTTC. It translates to CASSTPSGNGETQYF.

This chain joins TRBV28 and TRBJ1-2; 7 bases match TRBD1. From germline, CDR1 is MDHEN and CDR2 SYDVKM. V was clipped by 3 bases and J by 0 bases; unmatched bases: 16. The length of the CDR3 is 19 residues. CDR3: CASSFETGISGGPNYGYTF. The DNA of the CDR3 is TGTGCCAGCAGTTTCGAGACAGGGATCTCTGGAGGCCCTAACTATGGCTACACCTTC.

V gene TRBV28 combines with J gene TRBJ2-5; 7 bases agree with TRBD2. Germline V gene data show CDR1 as MDHEN and CDR2 as SYDVKM. This CDR3 contains 11 residues. V was pared by 10 bases and J by 5 bases, with 4 bases of the junction left unmatched. The CDR3 region has the DNA TGTGCCACCCTCGGGGGGGAGACCCAGTACTTC. This codes for CATLGGETQYF.

This clone occurred a few times. The CDR3 DNA is TGTGCCAGCAGCTTAGTCCCGGTCCCCTCCTACGAGCAGTACGTC. Its protein product is CASSLVPVPSYEQYV. V gene TRBV11-2 combines with J gene TRBJ2-7; D is undetermined. Trimming stripped 1 base from V and 0 bases from J, with 10 bases between. The CDR3 covers 15 residues. CDR1 and CDR2 (germline): SGHAT, FQNNGV.

This sequence joins TRBV11-2 and TRBJ1-6; D possibly corresponds to TRBD1 (5 bases). The CDR3 is 15 amino acids. Germline V gene sequence: CDR1 SGHAT, CDR2 FQNNGV. The V end lost 5 bases, the J end lost 8 bases, and 16 bases lay between the germline ends. CDR3 sequence reads: CASSQVGGPDSPLHF. Written as DNA, the CDR3 is TGTGCCAGCAGCCAAGTGGGGGGACCAGATTCACCCCTCCACTTT.

The gene calls are TRBV3-1 (or the pseudogene TRBV3-2) and TRBJ2-3, with TRBD2 matching over 11 bases. V gave up 1 base and J gave up 6 bases; unmatched junction bases: 6. Germline lookup yields CDR1 LGHDT and CDR2 YNNKEL (reference sequence). The CDR3 covers 16 residues. CDR3 bases: TGTGCCAGCAGCCAAGCCTCTAGCGGGGGGCGGGATACGCAGTATTTT. It yields the protein CASSQASSGGRDTQYF.

The V call is TRBV5-1, the J call TRBJ2-5, with 8 bases fitting TRBD2. Per the germline V gene, CDR1 is SGHRS and CDR2 is YFSETQ. Losses at the gene ends were 0 bases for V and 5 bases for J; bases not matched to a gene: 6. The length of the CDR3 is 15 residues. Here the CDR3 DNA reads TGCGCCAGCAGCTTGGTAGCGGGGCCTGGCGAGACCCAGTACTTC. Translating it yields CASSLVAGPGETQYF. Complete variable domain (other parts from reference TRBV5-1 and TRBJ2-5): KAGVTQTPRYLIKTRGQQVTLSCSPISGHRSVSWYQQTPGQGLQFLFEYFSETQRNKGNFPGRFSGRQFSNSRSEMNVSTLELGDSALYLCASSLVAGPGETQYFGPGTRLLVL.

The chain joins TRBV19 to TRBJ2-6; D possibly corresponds to TRBD1 (6 bases). Trimming took off 1 base at V and 0 bases at J, with 7 bases between the two ends. The CDR3 covers 16 residues. Germline CDR1 reads LNHDA; CDR2 reads SQIVND (reference sequence). CDR3 amino acids: CASSIGQDSGANVLTF. Here the CDR3 DNA reads TGTGCCAGTAGTATAGGACAGGACTCTGGGGCCAACGTCCTGACTTTC.

The DNA of the CDR3 is TGTGCCTGGAGTTTGCCAGGGGTTGTCGCCAAAAACATTCAGTACTTC. This gives the protein CAWSLPGVVAKNIQYF. V and J are TRBV30 and TRBJ2-4, with a weak D call TRBD1 (6 bases). Deletions cut 2 bases from V and 1 base from J, with 15 bases between. The CDR3 is made up of 16 amino acids. Germline CDR1 is GTSNPN and CDR2 is SVGIG (reference sequence). Full variable domain (remainder filled in from reference TRBV30 and TRBJ2-4): SQTIHQWPATLVQPVGSPLSLECTVEGTSNPNLYWYRQAAGRGLQLLFYSVGIGQISSEVPQNLSASRPQDRQFILSSKKLLLSDSGFYLCAWSLPGVVAKNIQYFGAGTRLSVL.